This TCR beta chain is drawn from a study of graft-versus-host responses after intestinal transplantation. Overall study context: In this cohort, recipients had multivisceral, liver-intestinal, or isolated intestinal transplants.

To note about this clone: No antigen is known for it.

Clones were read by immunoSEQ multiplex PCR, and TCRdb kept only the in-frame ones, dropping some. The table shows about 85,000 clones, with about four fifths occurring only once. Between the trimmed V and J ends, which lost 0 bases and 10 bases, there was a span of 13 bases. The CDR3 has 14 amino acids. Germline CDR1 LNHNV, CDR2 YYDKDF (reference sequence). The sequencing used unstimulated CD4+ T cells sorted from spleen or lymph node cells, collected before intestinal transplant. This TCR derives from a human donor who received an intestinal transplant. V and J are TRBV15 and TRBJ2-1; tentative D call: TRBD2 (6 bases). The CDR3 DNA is TGTGCCACCAGCAGAGATGAGCGGGCCGGGGAGCAGTTCTTC. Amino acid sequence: CATSRDERAGEQFF.